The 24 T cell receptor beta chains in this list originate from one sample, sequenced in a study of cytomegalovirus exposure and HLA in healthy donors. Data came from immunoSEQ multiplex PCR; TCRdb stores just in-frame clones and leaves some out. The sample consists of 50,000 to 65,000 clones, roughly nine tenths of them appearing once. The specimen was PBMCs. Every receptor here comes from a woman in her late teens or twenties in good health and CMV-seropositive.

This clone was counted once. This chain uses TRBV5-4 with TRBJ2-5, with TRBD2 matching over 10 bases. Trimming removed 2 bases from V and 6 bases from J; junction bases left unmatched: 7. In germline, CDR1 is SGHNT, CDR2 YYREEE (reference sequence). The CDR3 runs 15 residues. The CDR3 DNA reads TGTGCCAGCAGCTTAGAAGCGGGGGGGCTGAAGACCCAGTACTTC. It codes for CASSLEAGGLKTQYF.

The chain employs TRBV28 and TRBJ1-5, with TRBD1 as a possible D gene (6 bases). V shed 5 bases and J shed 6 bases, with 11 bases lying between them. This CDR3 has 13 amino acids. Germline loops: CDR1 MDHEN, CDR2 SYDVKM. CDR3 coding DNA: TGTGCCAGCAGTCCCCTAGGGGGTCAGCCCCAGCATTTT. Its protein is CASSPLGGQPQHF.

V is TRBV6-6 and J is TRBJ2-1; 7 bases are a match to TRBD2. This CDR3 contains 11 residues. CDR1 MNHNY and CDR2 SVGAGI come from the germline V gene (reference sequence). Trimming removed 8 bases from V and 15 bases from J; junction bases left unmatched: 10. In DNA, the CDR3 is TGTGCCAGCTTCGGACCGACTAGCCCGTTCTTC. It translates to CASFGPTSPFF.

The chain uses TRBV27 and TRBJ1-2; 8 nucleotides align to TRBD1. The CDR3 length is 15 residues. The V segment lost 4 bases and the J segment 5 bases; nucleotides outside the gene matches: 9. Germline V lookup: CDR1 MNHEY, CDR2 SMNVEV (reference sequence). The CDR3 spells CASSSHHRQGYGYTF. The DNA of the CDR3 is TGTGCCAGCAGTTCCCATCACCGACAGGGGTATGGCTACACCTTC.

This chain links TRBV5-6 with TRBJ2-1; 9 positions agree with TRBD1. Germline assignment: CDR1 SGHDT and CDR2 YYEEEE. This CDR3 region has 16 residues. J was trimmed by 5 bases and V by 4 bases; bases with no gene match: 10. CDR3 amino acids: CASSPPGTGMNNEQFF. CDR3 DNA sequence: TGTGCCAGCAGCCCGCCGGGGACAGGGATGAACAATGAGCAGTTCTTC.

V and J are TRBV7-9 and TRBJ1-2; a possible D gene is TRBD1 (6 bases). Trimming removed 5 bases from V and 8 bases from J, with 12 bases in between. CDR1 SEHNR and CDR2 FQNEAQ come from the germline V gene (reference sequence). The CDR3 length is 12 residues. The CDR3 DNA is TGTGCCAGCAGCGTTTACAGGGACGGCTACACCTTC. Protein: CASSVYRDGYTF.

In DNA form, the CDR3 reads TGTGCCAGCAGCCTGATTAGTCCTGGGGCCAACGTCCTGACTTTC. Translated: CASSLISPGANVLTF. This rearrangement joins TRBV5-6 to TRBJ2-6; D is uncertain. The germline V gene encodes CDR1 SGHDT and CDR2 YYEEEE. This CDR3 has 15 amino acids. V lost 4 bases and J 2 bases, leaving 10 bases between the germline ends. Full variable domain (outside the CDR3, taken from reference TRBV5-6 and TRBJ2-6): DAGVTQSPTHLIKTRGQQVTLRCSPKSGHDTVSWYQQALGQGPQFIFQYYEEEERQRGNFPDRFSGHQFPNYSSELNVNALLLGDSALYLCASSLISPGANVLTFGAGSRLTVL.

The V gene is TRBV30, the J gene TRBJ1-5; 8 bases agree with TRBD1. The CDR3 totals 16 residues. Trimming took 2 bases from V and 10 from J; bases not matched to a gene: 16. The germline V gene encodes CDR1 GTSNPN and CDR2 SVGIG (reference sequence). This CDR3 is CAWSLGTGGGKGPQHF. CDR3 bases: TGTGCCTGGAGTCTGGGGACAGGTGGGGGGAAAGGACCCCAGCATTTT.

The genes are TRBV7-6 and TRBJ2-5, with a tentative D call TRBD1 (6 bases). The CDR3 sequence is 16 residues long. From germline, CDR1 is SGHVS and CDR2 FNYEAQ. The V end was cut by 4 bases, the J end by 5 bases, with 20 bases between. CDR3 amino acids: CASSSIPSRGRETQYF. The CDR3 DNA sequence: TGTGCCAGCAGCTCCATACCCTCCAGGGGTCGGGAGACCCAGTACTTC.

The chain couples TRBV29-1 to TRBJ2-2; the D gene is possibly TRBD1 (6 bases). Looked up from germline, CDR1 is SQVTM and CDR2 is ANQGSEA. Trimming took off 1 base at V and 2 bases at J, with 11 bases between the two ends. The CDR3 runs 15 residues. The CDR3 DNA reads TGCAGCGTTGAAGCGGGACAATCTAACACCGGGGAGCTGTTTTTT. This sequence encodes CSVEAGQSNTGELFF.

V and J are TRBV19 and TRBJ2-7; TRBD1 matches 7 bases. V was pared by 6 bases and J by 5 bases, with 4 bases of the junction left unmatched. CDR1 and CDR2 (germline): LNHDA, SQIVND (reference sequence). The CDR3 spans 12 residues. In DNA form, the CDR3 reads TGTGCCAGTAGCTACAGGGGCGACGAGCAGTACTTC. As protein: CASSYRGDEQYF.

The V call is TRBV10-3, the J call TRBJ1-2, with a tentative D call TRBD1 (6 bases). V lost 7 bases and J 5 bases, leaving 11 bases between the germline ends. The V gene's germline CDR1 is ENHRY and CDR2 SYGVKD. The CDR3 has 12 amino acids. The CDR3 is CAITQQGYGYTF. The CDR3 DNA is TGTGCCATCACCCAGCAGGGGTATGGCTACACCTTC.

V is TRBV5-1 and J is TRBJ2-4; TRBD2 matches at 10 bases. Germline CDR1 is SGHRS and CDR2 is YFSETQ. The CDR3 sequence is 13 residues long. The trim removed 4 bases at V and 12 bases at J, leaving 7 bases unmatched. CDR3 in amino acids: CASSPSGGVSQYF. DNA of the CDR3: TGCGCCAGCAGCCCTAGCGGGGGAGTTAGTCAGTACTTC.

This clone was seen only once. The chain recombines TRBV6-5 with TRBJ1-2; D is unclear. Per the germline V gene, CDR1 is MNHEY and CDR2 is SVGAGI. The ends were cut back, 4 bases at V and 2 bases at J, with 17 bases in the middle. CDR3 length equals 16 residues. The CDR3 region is CASSLNRDLRNYGYTF. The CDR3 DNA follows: TGTGCCAGCAGTTTAAATCGGGATTTGCGGAACTATGGCTACACCTTC.

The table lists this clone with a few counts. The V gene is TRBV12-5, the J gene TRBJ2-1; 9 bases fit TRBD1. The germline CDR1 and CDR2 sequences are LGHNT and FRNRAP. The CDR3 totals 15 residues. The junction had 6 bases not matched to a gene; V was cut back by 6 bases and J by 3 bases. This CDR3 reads CASGSGTGYYNEQFF. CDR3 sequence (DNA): TGTGCTAGTGGCTCCGGGACAGGGTACTACAATGAGCAGTTCTTC.

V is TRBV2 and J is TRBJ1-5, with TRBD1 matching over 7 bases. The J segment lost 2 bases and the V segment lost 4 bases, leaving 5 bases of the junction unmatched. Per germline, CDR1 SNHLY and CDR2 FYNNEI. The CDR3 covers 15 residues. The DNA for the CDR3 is TGTGCCAGCAGTGGAGACAGGGCGCGCAATCAGCCCCAGCATTTT. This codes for CASSGDRARNQPQHF.

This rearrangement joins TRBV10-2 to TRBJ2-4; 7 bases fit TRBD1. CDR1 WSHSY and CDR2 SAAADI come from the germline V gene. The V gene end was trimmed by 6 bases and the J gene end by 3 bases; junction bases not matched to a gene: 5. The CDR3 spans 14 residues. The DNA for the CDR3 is TGCGCCAGCAGCCGGGACAGCAACAAAAACATTCAGTACTTC. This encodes CASSRDSNKNIQYF.

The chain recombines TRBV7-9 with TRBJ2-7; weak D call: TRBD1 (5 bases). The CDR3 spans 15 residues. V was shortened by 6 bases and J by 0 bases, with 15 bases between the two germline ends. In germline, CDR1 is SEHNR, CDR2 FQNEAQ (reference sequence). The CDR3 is CASSSPGAASYEQYF. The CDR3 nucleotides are TGTGCCAGCAGTTCTCCTGGGGCGGCCTCCTACGAGCAGTACTTC.

CDR3 sequence (DNA): TGTGCCAGCAGTGAGGCAAATTCACCCCTCCACTTT. It is translated as CASSEANSPLHF. The chain carries TRBV6-1 and TRBJ1-6; unclear D gene. Trimming took 3 bases from V and 7 from J, leaving 4 bases between them. The CDR3 loop spans 12 amino acids. The germline V gene has CDR1 MNHNS and CDR2 SASEGT.

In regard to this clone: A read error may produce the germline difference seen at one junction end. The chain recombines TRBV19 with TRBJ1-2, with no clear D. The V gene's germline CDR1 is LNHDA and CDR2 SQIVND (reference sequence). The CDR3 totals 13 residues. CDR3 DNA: TGTGCCAGCAGTAGGCCATCGAACTATGGCTACACCTTC. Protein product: CASSRPSNYGYTF. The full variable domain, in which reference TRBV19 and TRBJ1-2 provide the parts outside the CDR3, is DGGITQSPKYLFRKEGQNVTLSCEQNLNHDAMYWYRQDPGQGLRLIYYSQIVNDFQKGDIAEGYSVSREKKESFPLTVTSAQKNPTAFYLCASSRPSNYGYTFGSGTRLTVV.

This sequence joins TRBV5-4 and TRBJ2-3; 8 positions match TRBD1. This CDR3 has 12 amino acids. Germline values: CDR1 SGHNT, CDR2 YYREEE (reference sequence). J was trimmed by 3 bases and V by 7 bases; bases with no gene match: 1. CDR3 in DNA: TGTGCCAGCGGACAGGGAACAGATACGCAGTATTTT. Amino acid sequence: CASGQGTDTQYF.

The CDR3 region is CASSLGANTEAFF. DNA for the CDR3: TGTGCCAGCAGTTTAGGGGCGAACACTGAAGCTTTCTTT. The J gene is TRBJ1-1, the V gene TRBV27, with a possible D match to TRBD1 (5 bases). The ends were cut back, 2 bases at V and 1 base at J, with 5 bases in the middle. This CDR3 is 13 amino acids long. Germline V gene lookup returns CDR1 MNHEY and CDR2 SMNVEV (reference sequence).

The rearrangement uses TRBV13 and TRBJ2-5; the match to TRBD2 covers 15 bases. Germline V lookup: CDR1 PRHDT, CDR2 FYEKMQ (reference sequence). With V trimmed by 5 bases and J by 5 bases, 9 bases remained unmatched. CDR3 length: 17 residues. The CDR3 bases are TGTGCCAGCAGCCCGGGGACTAGCGGGGGGAACCTGGAGACCCAGTACTTC. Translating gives CASSPGTSGGNLETQYF.

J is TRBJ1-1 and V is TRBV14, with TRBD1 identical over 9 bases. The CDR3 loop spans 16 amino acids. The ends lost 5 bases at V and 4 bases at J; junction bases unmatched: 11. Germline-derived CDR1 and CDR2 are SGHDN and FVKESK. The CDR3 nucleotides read TGTGCCAGCAGCGGGCACAGGGGGCGGCGGTCCACTGAAGCTTTCTTT. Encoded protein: CASSGHRGRRSTEAFF.